This TCR beta chain is drawn from a study of cytomegalovirus exposure and HLA in healthy donors. Findings and limits, study-wide: Some TCR beta chains (roughly 150 of them) were listed as cytomegalovirus-associated. Later analysis identified a missense DCLRE1C variant that was linked to TCR beta V- and J-gene trimming.

Looked up from germline, CDR1 is MNHEY and CDR2 is SMNVEV (reference sequence). J was trimmed by 4 bases and V by 8 bases; bases with no gene match: 4. This CDR3 is built from 14 residues. Concerning this clone: Its specificity is not known.

PCR used 60 Vbeta primers and 13 Jbeta primers. Per the original methods: Later, tens of millions of unique TCR beta chains were counted in an analysis, and about 10 million of them were shared. This table comes from immunoSEQ multiplex PCR, and its TCRdb copy is limited to in-frame clones, with some not included. V and J calls and clone size are given by that table; D and trimming were obtained from the DNA. The sample has 150,000 to 200,000 clones; 65% to 80% are singletons. This sequence joins TRBV27 and TRBJ2-2, with 10 bases lining up with TRBD2. The receptor's source is a woman in her 30s in good health and CMV-seropositive. The sequenced material came from PBMCs. Here the CDR3 reads CASQLAGVTGELFF. The DNA for the CDR3 is TGTGCCAGCCAGCTAGCGGGGGTCACCGGGGAGCTGTTTTTT.